The T cell receptor (beta chain) described here comes from a study of blood T cell repertoires in COVID-19 (TCRdb year 2020). About the study as a whole: Samples from collaborators originated in the United States, Italy and Spain and spanned both the acute and convalescent phases of COVID-19. The prospective study material was composed of cDNA or gDNA derived from T cells, B-cell-depleted T cells, or PBMCs. Subjects who had been exposed to COVID-19, were actively infected with it, or had recovered from it provided the deeply sampled blood TCRbeta repertoires that made up the dataset. The repertoires were made available in a free public database intended to serve as a resource for research on the immune response to SARS-CoV-2. The samples were drawn from the first 160 participants of the ongoing ImmuneRACE study and from 1,254 subjects provided by 6 global collaborators. Sample metadata almost always included a de-identified subject ID, COVID-19 status, age in years and sex. Where available, HLA class I and class II types were taken from metadata supplied by the sample provider and were not determined by assay-based typing.

TCRbeta CDR3 regions were amplified from genomic DNA by means of the immunoSEQ Assay, a bias-controlled multiplex PCR. Per the authors' processing: The number of nucleated cells in each sample was estimated by amplification of reference gene primers within the assay. To quantify the absolute abundance of each unique TCRbeta CDR3 rearrangement, sequence reads were collapsed and filtered. For each sample, productive Simpson clonality was calculated as the square root of Simpson's diversity index across productive rearrangements. What TCRdb holds here is the immuneACCESS table cut down to in-frame rearrangements. Part of the clones is not present; checked against another copy, under half of the missing clones reflect an unresolved V gene, and the others are unexplained. For V, J and clone size, that table is used; D and trimming come from the DNA. The sample table contains approximately 300,000 clones; only one count was recorded for under 95% of them. Of the sample, roughly 18% is held by the ten largest clones.

The study at large found these results: How much clinical and demographic metadata was included differed by source and by participant, and the metadata was provided uncurated.

A remark on this clone: It has no known antigen specificity. One base away there is no much larger clone; base qualities are not given.

Participants in the prospective study were enrolled through a virtual design, were aged about 18 to 100 years, and lived in approximately 25 United States geographic areas. In the prospective study, participants were assigned to cohorts based on the clinical history participants reported in a screening survey and a study questionnaire. For ImmuneRACE Cohort 3, a participant was defined as recovered based on two consecutive negative NP/OP PCR tests, clearance by a healthcare professional, or resolution of symptoms. In the prospective study, whole blood, serum and a nasopharyngeal or oropharyngeal swab were collected from each participant by mobile phlebotomists. Over an approximately two-month period, participants in the prospective study had the option of providing additional blood draws and questionnaires. Before DNA extraction, blood samples from the prospective study were shipped at room temperature or frozen.

Trimming removed 4 bases from V and 1 base from J, leaving 7 bases between the germline ends. The germline V gene specifies SNHLY as CDR1 and FYNNEI as CDR2. The CDR3, from cysteine to phenylalanine, totals 13 residues. The sequence is cut down to CDR3 DNA, 39 bases in frame from base 1. The sequence joins TRBV2 to TRBJ1-1; the D segment cannot be called with confidence. The receptor's source is a woman aged 30 to 39 who had recovered from COVID-19. Sequenced sample: PBMCs or T cells enriched from blood (not recorded which). The CDR3 reads CASSARWNTEAFF. The DNA sequence is given as TGTGCCAGCAGTGCACGGTGGAACACTGAAGCTTTCTTT.